Following are 8 T cell receptor beta chains from one sample sequenced in a study of graft-versus-host responses after intestinal transplantation. Antigens for these TCRs are unknown. Sequenced by immunoSEQ multiplex PCR; TCRdb stores in-frame clones only, minus some. The sample includes about 92,000 clones, about 93% of them seen just once. The sequencing here drew on unstimulated CD8+ T cells sorted from spleen or lymph node cells, taken before intestinal transplant. Receptors were obtained from a human donor who received an intestinal transplant.

This rearrangement joins TRBV30 to TRBJ2-7, with 7 bases aligning to TRBD2. This CDR3 region has 12 residues. J gave up 4 bases and V 7 bases, and 7 bases lay outside the gene matches. Germline V gives CDR1 GTSNPN, CDR2 SVGIG (reference sequence). This CDR3 is CALWAGEYEQYF. The CDR3 nucleotides read TGTGCCTTGTGGGCGGGAGAATACGAGCAGTACTTC.

DNA of the CDR3: TGTGCCAGCAGCTTCCGGGACAGGGGGTACAATGAGCAGTTCTTC. This gives the protein CASSFRDRGYNEQFF. This chain links TRBV7-9 with TRBJ2-1; 11 bases map to TRBD1. The germline gives CDR1 SEHNR, CDR2 FQNEAQ (reference sequence). The CDR3 runs 15 residues. V lost 3 bases, J lost 4 bases, and 2 bases stayed unmatched.

The gene calls are TRBV23-1 and TRBJ2-1; D unresolved. TRBV23-1 is filed as an ORF, its function uncertain. Between the trimmed V and J ends, which lost 1 base and 0 bases, there was a span of 7 bases. CDR3 length: 15 amino acids. The CDR3 sequence is CASSQCGSSYNEQFF. CDR3 sequence (DNA): TGCGCCAGCAGTCAATGTGGCAGCTCCTACAATGAGCAGTTCTTC.

The rearrangement links TRBV11-3 to TRBJ1-2, with D unclear. Germline-derived CDR1 and CDR2 are SGHNT and YENEEA. V lost 5 bases to trimming and J lost 5 bases, with 6 bases between them. This CDR3 is built from 11 residues. The CDR3 here is CASSPVYGYTF. CDR3 coding DNA: TGTGCCAGCAGCCCAGTGTATGGCTACACCTTC.

The chain links TRBV25-1 to TRBJ1-5, with D uncertain. Trimming took off 5 bases at V and 4 bases at J, with 12 bases between the two ends. The CDR3 contains 14 residues. Germline V gene lookup returns CDR1 MGHDK and CDR2 SYGVNS. CDR3 sequence reads: CASSWSGENQPQHF. In DNA, the CDR3 is TGTGCCAGCAGTTGGTCCGGGGAGAATCAGCCCCAGCATTTT.

CDR3 sequence reads: CASSTLAGRDEQYF. The CDR3 DNA is TGCGCCAGCAGCACCCTAGCGGGTCGAGACGAGCAGTACTTC. The chain employs TRBV5-1 and TRBJ2-7; 8 nucleotides match TRBD2. V shed 4 bases, J shed 5 bases, and the junction held 8 bases outside the gene matches. Per germline, CDR1 SGHRS and CDR2 YFSETQ. This CDR3 contains 14 residues.

The CDR3 DNA follows: TGTGCCAGCAGCCTCTTTACTACAGGGTATATTGAAGCTTTCTTT. This sequence encodes CASSLFTTGYIEAFF. The rearrangement links TRBV7-9 to TRBJ1-1; perhaps TRBD1 as D (6 bases). The CDR3 length is 15 residues. Trimming removed 5 bases at V and 7 bases at J, with 20 bases between. Germline CDR1 reads SEHNR; CDR2 reads FQNEAQ (reference sequence).

The chain uses TRBV6-4 and TRBJ2-1; D may be TRBD1 or TRBD2 (5 bases each). V was shortened by 0 bases and J by 9 bases, with 9 bases between the two germline ends. The CDR3 is made up of 13 amino acids. Germline CDR1 reads MRHNA; CDR2 reads SNTAGT. The CDR3 nucleotides are TGTGCCAGCAGTGACTCGATGAGGGGTGAGCAGTTCTTC. This gives the protein CASSDSMRGEQFF.